This T cell receptor beta chain emerged from a study of T cells in Graves' hyperthyroidism and ophthalmopathy. The CDR3 regions of TCR beta were amplified from RNA transcripts. The HTBI primer set was used in a first-round RT-PCR of the TCR CDR3. TCRdb used MiXCR to reprocess the multiplex PCR reads, holding one entry per CDR3 protein. The sample includes about 540,000 distinct CDR3 sequences, around 42% of them seen just once. This clonotype has only one observation. The V segment lost 9 bases and the J segment 5 bases; nucleotides outside the gene matches: 15. Germline CDR1 and CDR2: MGHDK and SYGVNS. The CDR3 length is 16 residues.

The sequence came from a woman under 30 with Graves' hyperthyroidism. The gene calls are TRBV25-1 and TRBJ2-7; 11 nucleotides match TRBD1. The sequenced sample consisted of peripheral blood or thyroid tissue (not recorded which). The CDR3 here is CASRRSPGQGVDEQYF. The CDR3 coding sequence is TGTGCCAGTCGTCGATCACCGGGACAGGGGGTCGACGAGCAGTACTTC.